This T cell receptor (beta chain) was sequenced for a study of neoadjuvant nivolumab and ipilimumab in lung cancer. Study overall: Nivolumab 3 mg/kg was given days 1, 15 and 29, plus ipilimumab 1 mg/kg day 1 in combination.

This clone was found once. What it binds is unknown. Study-wide points: Resected tumors had greater TCR richness and clonality than uninvolved lung. TCR receptors were sequenced in few samples.

V lost 6 bases, J lost 5 bases, and 16 bases lay in between. The CDR3 extends over 14 amino acids. CDR1 is MNHNY, CDR2 SVGAGI, per germline (reference sequence). Produced via immunoSEQ multiplex PCR; TCRdb's table is partial and in-frame only. The sample gives 25,000 to 30,000 clones, approximately 80% of which show up once; 5.5% to 7.5% is in the top ten. Sequencing used peripheral blood, obtained before neoadjuvant nivolumab, alone or with ipilimumab. The origin of this receptor is an adult with non-small cell lung cancer. This rearrangement joins TRBV6-6 to TRBJ1-1, with no clear D. The CDR3 DNA follows: TGTGCCAGCAGGGGCGGGGTAGGTGTTACTGAAGCTTTCTTT. This gives the protein CASRGGVGVTEAFF.